This entry lists 9 T cell receptor beta chains sequenced from one sample in a study of shared clonotypes between healthy human individuals. Libraries were prepared by immunoSEQ multiplex PCR; TCRdb keeps only in-frame clonotypes and omits some of them. The table lists 600,000 to 750,000 clones, more than 70% of them singletons, with 1.5% to 2% in the top ten. Material for sequencing was memory CD4+ T cells sorted from blood. The sample's subset: CD45RA-negative fraction. These receptors originate from a woman in her thirties in good health.

The rearrangement joins TRBV5-1 to TRBJ2-1, with 8 bases lining up with TRBD1. With 4 bases clipped from V and 0 bases from J, the junction kept 6 bases outside the gene matches. Looked up from germline, CDR1 is SGHRS and CDR2 is YFSETQ. CDR3 length: 16 residues. CDR3 amino acids: CASSTTGTGSYNEQFF. The CDR3 DNA reads as TGCGCCAGCAGCACCACGGGGACAGGCTCCTACAATGAGCAGTTCTTC.

The chain combines TRBV9 with TRBJ2-7, with 10 bases lining up with TRBD2. The V gene end was trimmed by 4 bases and the J gene end by 9 bases; junction bases not matched to a gene: 16. The CDR3 is made up of 16 amino acids. CDR1 and CDR2 from the germline V gene are SGDLS and YYNGEE. Here the CDR3 reads CASSQERTSGTLRQYF. The CDR3 bases are TGTGCCAGCAGCCAAGAGAGGACTAGCGGTACCCTTAGGCAGTACTTC.

V usage is TRBV5-1 and J usage is TRBJ1-2; tentatively, D is TRBD1 (6 bases). Trimming pared 0 bases from V and 6 bases from J, leaving 15 bases between. The CDR3 contains 15 residues. Germline V gene sequence: CDR1 SGHRS, CDR2 YFSETQ. DNA for the CDR3: TGCGCCAGCAGCTTGGACTCGGGACACAGGGATGGCTACACCTTC. It specifies CASSLDSGHRDGYTF.

The chain combines TRBV28 with TRBJ2-1; 9 bases line up with TRBD2. Germline values: CDR1 MDHEN, CDR2 SYDVKM. The CDR3 totals 13 residues. Unmatched junction bases numbered 6, after V lost 7 bases and J lost 8 bases. The CDR3 is CASKAGGPHEQFF. DNA for the CDR3: TGTGCCAGCAAGGCGGGAGGGCCGCATGAGCAGTTCTTC.

Only one count was recorded for this clone. The chain has TRBV19 and TRBJ2-5; no firm D call. The CDR3 consists of 13 residues. V lost 4 bases to trimming and J lost 2 bases, with 8 bases between them. Per the germline V gene, CDR1 is LNHDA and CDR2 is SQIVND (reference sequence). The CDR3 loop reads CASSNQAQETQYF. The CDR3 region has the DNA TGTGCCAGTAGTAACCAGGCGCAAGAGACCCAGTACTTC. Drawing the rest from reference TRBV19 and TRBJ2-5, the complete variable domain is DGGITQSPKYLFRKEGQNVTLSCEQNLNHDAMYWYRQDPGQGLRLIYYSQIVNDFQKGDIAEGYSVSREKKESFPLTVTSAQKNPTAFYLCASSNQAQETQYFGPGTRLLVL.

V and J are TRBV2 and TRBJ2-7; 9 nucleotides match TRBD2. Germline V gene lookup returns CDR1 SNHLY and CDR2 FYNNEI. The CDR3 length is 16 residues. V lost 4 bases to trimming and J lost 2 bases; unmatched junction nucleotides: 9. The chain's CDR3 is CASSGLASGNPYEQYF. CDR3 sequence (DNA): TGTGCCAGCAGTGGGCTGGCTAGCGGGAACCCCTACGAGCAGTACTTC.

CDR3 DNA sequence: TGTGCCATCAGTGAAGCTGGGCGGTTGAACACTGAAGCTTTCTTT. This translates into CAISEAGRLNTEAFF. The J gene is TRBJ1-1, the V gene TRBV10-3; D gene unclear. Trimming left V 3 bases short and J 0 bases short, with 11 bases between. The CDR3 runs 15 residues. The germline CDR1 and CDR2 sequences are ENHRY and SYGVKD.

The rearrangement links TRBV12-5 to TRBJ2-2, with 8 bases matching TRBD1. The CDR3 loop spans 15 amino acids. Per germline, CDR1 LGHNT and CDR2 FRNRAP. V trimming: 6 bases; J trimming: 6 bases; junction bases outside the gene matches: 9. The CDR3 bases are TGTGCTAGTGGGAACCACAGGGGGAGGCCCGGGGAGCTGTTTTTT. Translated, it gives CASGNHRGRPGELFF.

As for this clone: This may stem from a read error, because a much larger clone lies one nucleotide away. The chain recombines TRBV28 with TRBJ2-3; no firm D call. This CDR3 comprises 12 residues. The V end lost 6 bases, the J end lost 2 bases, and 6 bases lay between the germline ends. Germline CDR1 is MDHEN and CDR2 is SYDVKM. In nucleotides, the CDR3 is TGTGCCAGCAGGGTTGACACAGATACGCAGTATTTT. Protein sequence: CASRVDTDTQYF.